One TCR beta chain is described in this entry. Its antigen is unidentified. The junction departs from the called germline gene at one end, perhaps through a read error. These data come from a study of CD8+CD57+ T cells in acquired aplastic anemia. Looking at the study overall: DNA per sorted CD4+ or CD8+ sample ranged 0.2 to 27.4 ug, averaging approximately 3.1 ug. Read counts for CD4+ cells (from healthy donors) averaged about 10.8 million.

TCR beta VDJ combinations and CDR3 sequences were profiled from genomic DNA. From the reads, TCRdb called clonotypes with MiXCR, one entry per CDR3 protein. The sample has some 410,000 distinct CDR3 sequences; around 72% are singletons. This CDR3 spans 15 amino acids. Germline V gives CDR1 SGHRS, CDR2 YFSETQ. Study-wide results and caveats: Patients were compared with controls for CD8+ Simpson's diversity, and no significant difference emerged. Shared by patients and controls, nearly 30 CD8+ CDR3s were abundant in patients.

This chain uses TRBV5-1 with TRBJ1-1, with 7 bases aligning to TRBD1. Source material: sorted CD4+, CD8+, or CD8+CD57+ T cells (not recorded which) from PBMCs. This clonotype was sampled from a human donor in good health, serving as a control. The CDR3: CASSPGTVKATEAFF. CDR3 DNA: TGTGCCAGCAGCCCAGGGACAGTGAAAGCCACTGAAGCTTTCTTT.